These 16 T cell receptor beta chains originate from one sample sequenced in a study of control samples from healthy donors and cancer patients. The assay was immunoSEQ multiplex PCR, and TCRdb's table has in-frame clones only and misses some. The table records 90,000 to 100,000 clones, about 80% of them present only once. Source material: blood. The origin of the receptors is a woman aged 25 to 39 in good health.

The rearrangement joins TRBV6-5 to TRBJ2-5; 8 nucleotides line up with TRBD2. This CDR3 has 14 amino acids. The germline gives CDR1 MNHEY, CDR2 SVGAGI. V trimming: 7 bases; J trimming: 2 bases; junction bases outside the gene matches: 6. The CDR3 loop reads CASTRGGSQETQYF. In DNA, the CDR3 is TGTGCCAGCACTCGCGGGGGGTCACAAGAGACCCAGTACTTC.

The chain joins TRBV10-3 to TRBJ2-5; D is unresolved. The CDR3 contains 14 residues. Deletions cut 3 bases from V and 2 bases from J, with 10 bases between. Germline CDR1 and CDR2: ENHRY and SYGVKD. The DNA of the CDR3 is TGTGCCATCAGTGATCTTCGGCAGCAAGAGACCCAGTACTTC. This codes for CAISDLRQQETQYF.

The chain links TRBV19 to TRBJ2-1; D is ambiguous. Germline CDR1 reads LNHDA; CDR2 reads SQIVND (reference sequence). The CDR3 covers 12 residues. Trimming removed 4 bases at V and 8 bases at J, with 9 bases between. CDR3 DNA sequence: TGTGCCAGTAGTACCAAGACTGATGAGCAGTTCTTC. Its translation is CASSTKTDEQFF. The full variable domain, rest sourced from reference TRBV19 and TRBJ2-1, is DGGITQSPKYLFRKEGQNVTLSCEQNLNHDAMYWYRQDPGQGLRLIYYSQIVNDFQKGDIAEGYSVSREKKESFPLTVTSAQKNPTAFYLCASSTKTDEQFFGPGTRLTVL.

The gene calls are TRBV5-6 and TRBJ1-2; 8 bases line up with TRBD1. The junction had 2 bases not matched to a gene; V was cut back by 4 bases and J by 3 bases. This CDR3 region has 13 residues. CDR1 and CDR2 from the germline V gene are SGHDT and YYEEEE. The CDR3 is CASSPGQDYGYTF. The CDR3 nucleotides read TGTGCCAGCAGCCCGGGACAGGACTATGGCTACACCTTC.

This clone showed up just once. The rearrangement links TRBV21-1 to TRBJ2-1; the D call of TRBD2 is as the table states it, not checked on the DNA. TRBV21-1 is shown as a pseudogene. This CDR3 has 13 amino acids. CDR3 protein: CASSKVSGNEQFF. The CDR3 bases are TGTGCCAGCAGCAAAGTGAGCGGGAATGAGCAGTTCTTC.

The chain is built from TRBV6-6 and TRBJ2-4; no reliable D call. The CDR3 spans 14 residues. Germline V gene lookup returns CDR1 MNHNY and CDR2 SVGAGI (reference sequence). Trimming took off 6 bases at V and 0 bases at J, with 9 bases between the two ends. The CDR3 loop is CASSPSLAKNIQYF. The CDR3 DNA is TGTGCCAGCAGCCCCTCGCTAGCCAAAAACATTCAGTACTTC.

The chain employs TRBV10-2 and TRBJ2-1, with 7 bases identical to TRBD2. CDR1 and CDR2 from the germline V gene are WSHSY and SAAADI. The CDR3 extends over 12 amino acids. V lost 10 bases to trimming and J lost 10 bases; unmatched junction nucleotides: 10. CDR3 nucleotides: TGCGCCACCCTGGGGAGGGCAGGCGAGCAGTTCTTC. This encodes CATLGRAGEQFF.

This chain uses TRBV6-6 with TRBJ1-2; 9 bases are shared with TRBD1. Germline V gene lookup returns CDR1 MNHNY and CDR2 SVGAGI (reference sequence). After removal of 5 bases from V and 8 bases from J, the junction contained 9 bases not matched to a gene. There are 14 residues in the CDR3. The DNA for the CDR3 is TGTGCCAGCAGTCGCCGGGACAGGGAAAGAGGCTACACCTTC. It specifies CASSRRDRERGYTF.

This chain connects TRBV19 to TRBJ2-6, with a weak D call TRBD1 (5 bases). The germline V and J ends were trimmed by 4 bases and 1 base, with 17 bases remaining between them. The CDR3 is made up of 18 amino acids. Per the germline V gene, CDR1 is LNHDA and CDR2 is SQIVND (reference sequence). The CDR3 reads CASSRIRGIPSGANVLTF. The CDR3 region has the DNA TGTGCCAGTAGTAGGATTAGGGGTATCCCATCTGGGGCCAACGTCCTGACTTTC.

The chain carries TRBV19 and TRBJ2-2; 7 positions agree with TRBD1. The CDR3 contains 15 residues. The J segment lost 0 bases and the V segment lost 5 bases, leaving 3 bases of the junction unmatched. The germline gives CDR1 LNHDA, CDR2 SQIVND (reference sequence). CDR3 sequence reads: CASSQQGTNTGELFF. Here the CDR3 DNA reads TGTGCCAGTAGTCAACAGGGGACGAACACCGGGGAGCTGTTTTTT.

The CDR3 loop is CAWNQGFRGEPLHF. The CDR3 bases are TGTGCCTGGAATCAAGGATTTCGGGGGGAACCCCTCCACTTT. The genes are TRBV30 and TRBJ1-6, with D possibly being TRBD1 (5 bases). CDR3 length: 14 residues. V was trimmed by 4 bases and J by 12 bases, leaving 19 bases between them. Germline V gene sequence: CDR1 GTSNPN, CDR2 SVGIG (reference sequence).

This clone has more than one count but fewer than ten. The chain is built from TRBV25-1 and TRBJ1-2; 11 nucleotides match TRBD1. Trimming at V came to 5 bases and at J to 2 bases, leaving 4 bases not matched to a gene. Germline V lookup: CDR1 MGHDK, CDR2 SYGVNS. The CDR3 runs 15 residues. Here the CDR3 DNA reads TGTGCCAGCAGTACCGGGACAGGGGGGAACTATGGCTACACCTTC. This translates into CASSTGTGGNYGYTF.

J is TRBJ2-4 and V is TRBV29-1; 8 nucleotides line up with TRBD1. This CDR3 region has 13 residues. V lost 6 bases to trimming and J lost 3 bases; unmatched junction nucleotides: 4. CDR1 is SQVTM, CDR2 ANQGSEA, per germline. The CDR3 protein is CSVSGQVKNIQYF. Here the CDR3 DNA reads TGCAGCGTATCGGGACAGGTCAAAAACATTCAGTACTTC.

The V and J genes are TRBV7-2 and TRBJ1-6, with 9 bases matching TRBD1. The CDR3 loop spans 17 amino acids. V shed 5 bases, J shed 6 bases, and the junction held 11 bases outside the gene matches. Germline V gene data show CDR1 as SGHTA and CDR2 as FQGNSA. CDR3 amino acids: CASSSPIQGARNSPLHF. As DNA, the CDR3 is TGTGCCAGCAGCAGTCCCATACAGGGGGCTCGTAATTCACCCCTCCACTTT.

This clone was observed once. V usage is TRBV5-5 and J usage is TRBJ1-4; no clear D. CDR1 is SGHKS and CDR2 is YYEKEE in the germline V gene (reference sequence). The CDR3 consists of 15 residues. The V and J ends lost 5 bases and 3 bases respectively, with 14 bases between them. The CDR3 DNA reads as TGTGCCAGCAGTTTTAGGGTAGTGGCTAATGAAAAACTGTTTTTT. Its translation is CASSFRVVANEKLFF.

The chain links TRBV14 to TRBJ2-7; tentatively, D is TRBD1 (6 bases). Germline V gene sequence: CDR1 SGHDN, CDR2 FVKESK. Trimming took off 3 bases at V and 7 bases at J, with 25 bases between the two ends. The CDR3 is 17 residues long. The CDR3 sequence is CASSHSPGTNPTREQYF. Written as DNA, the CDR3 is TGTGCCAGCAGCCATTCACCCGGGACAAATCCTACGAGGGAGCAGTACTTC. Using reference TRBV14 and TRBJ2-7 for the parts outside the CDR3, the full variable domain is EAGVTQFPSHSVIEKGQTVTLRCDPISGHDNLYWYRRVMGKEIKFLLHFVKESKQDESGMPNNRFLAERTGGTYSTLKVQPAELEDSGVYFCASSHSPGTNPTREQYFGPGTRLTVT.